The next 27 T cell receptor beta chains were all read from a single sample in a study of low-dose radiotherapy and immunotherapy resistance in tumors. First-strand cDNA used TRAV- and TRBV-specific primers, covering alpha and beta chains. The PCR that amplified TCRs ran for about 20 cycles, relying on a constant-region primer and a V-primer adapter. TCRdb ran MiXCR on the reads and lists one entry per CDR3 protein. This table has some 15,000 distinct CDR3 sequences, roughly half appearing once. Receptor source: a human donor with advanced metastatic prostate, ovarian, gallbladder or colorectal cancer (not recorded which). This table probably holds off-target reads from a library built for another chain.

The chain has TRBV20-1 and TRBJ2-5; perhaps TRBD1 as D (5 bases). This CDR3 is 11 amino acids long. Between the trimmed V and J ends, which lost 7 bases and 1 base, there was a span of 7 bases. Germline-derived CDR1 and CDR2 are DFQATT and SNEGSKA (reference sequence). In nucleotides, the CDR3 is TGCAGTGAACAGGTCCAAGAGACCCAGTACTTC. Its translation: CSEQVQETQYF.

This clonotype was seen a few times. This chain uses TRBV12-3 or TRBV12-4 with TRBJ2-7; possibly TRBD2 for D (5 bases). This CDR3 is 12 amino acids long. The germline V and J ends were trimmed by 6 bases and 1 base, with 7 bases remaining between them. In DNA form, the CDR3 reads TGTGCCAGCAGACGGGGTTCCTACGAGCAGTACTTC. Protein: CASRRGSYEQYF.

The chain uses TRBV3-1 and TRBJ2-7; 8 bases agree with TRBD2. This CDR3 has 16 amino acids. Germline loops: CDR1 LGHDT, CDR2 YNNKEL (reference sequence). J was trimmed by 1 base and V by 6 bases; bases with no gene match: 11. DNA of the CDR3: TGTGCCAGCAGGCGAGAAGCCAGCGGGAGTTCCTACGAGCAGTACTTC. Translating gives CASRREASGSSYEQYF.

The chain joins TRBV29-1 to TRBJ2-5; perhaps TRBD2 as D (6 bases). V dropped 7 bases and J dropped 5 bases, with 23 bases sitting between them. The CDR3 consists of 15 residues. Looked up from germline, CDR1 is SQVTM and CDR2 is ANQGSEA. The CDR3 here is CSGLPLGSRGETQYF. Written as DNA, the CDR3 is TGCAGCGGACTCCCTCTAGGGTCCCGGGGGGAGACCCAGTACTTC.

The V call is TRBV2, the J call TRBJ2-7, with TRBD2 as a possible D gene (7 bases). V was pared by 7 bases and J by 0 bases, with 10 bases between. The CDR3 sequence is 13 residues long. Germline V CDR1 and CDR2: SNHLY, FYNNEI. The CDR3 DNA follows: TGTGCCAGCAACGGGGGGCCCTCCTACGAGCAGTACTTC. Residues: CASNGGPSYEQYF.

This rearrangement joins TRBV11-3 to TRBJ2-1; TRBD1 agrees at 12 bases. Germline lookup yields CDR1 SGHNT and CDR2 YENEEA. CDR3 length: 14 amino acids. V lost 4 bases to trimming and J lost 8 bases; unmatched junction nucleotides: 3. The CDR3, as DNA: TGTGCCAGCAGCTCGGGACAGGGGGCCGATGAGCAGTTCTTC. It encodes CASSSGQGADEQFF.

This chain joins TRBV25-1 and TRBJ2-3, with TRBD1 matching over 12 bases. Per the germline V gene, CDR1 is MGHDK and CDR2 is SYGVNS. The J segment lost 6 bases and the V segment lost 0 bases, leaving 7 bases of the junction unmatched. The CDR3 is made up of 17 amino acids. Written as DNA, the CDR3 is TGTGCCAGCAGTGAATATGGGGGACAGGGGGCATCCGATACGCAGTATTTT. Protein: CASSEYGGQGASDTQYF.

This clonotype was detected only a few times. The CDR3 is CASSISTSGAYEQYF. The CDR3 bases are TGTGCCAGTAGTATATCTACTAGCGGGGCCTACGAGCAGTACTTC. The chain couples TRBV19 to TRBJ2-7, with 10 bases matching TRBD2. Germline V gene data show CDR1 as LNHDA and CDR2 as SQIVND (reference sequence). The junction had 3 bases not matched to a gene; V was cut back by 2 bases and J by 2 bases. The CDR3 is made up of 15 amino acids.

The chain carries TRBV7-3 and TRBJ1-1, with D tentatively TRBD1 (6 bases). Germline values: CDR1 SGHTA, CDR2 FQGTGA. The CDR3 runs to 13 residues. The V end was cut by 4 bases, the J end by 7 bases, with 13 bases between. Here the CDR3 DNA reads TGTGCCAGCAGCTCCGTCGGACAGAATGAAGCTTTCTTT. Encoded protein: CASSSVGQNEAFF.

The chain employs TRBV10-2 and TRBJ1-1; TRBD1 matches 7 bases. The CDR3 sequence is 13 residues long. In germline, CDR1 is WSHSY, CDR2 SAAADI. The V gene end was trimmed by 6 bases and the J gene end by 5 bases; junction bases not matched to a gene: 6. The DNA of the CDR3 is TGCGCCAGCAGCGCAGGGGGGGGGACTGAAGCTTTCTTT. Its translation: CASSAGGGTEAFF.

This clonotype was detected a few times. V usage is TRBV10-3 and J usage is TRBJ2-1; D is ambiguous. Trimming stripped 0 bases from V and 7 bases from J, with 4 bases between. Germline V CDR1 and CDR2: ENHRY, SYGVKD. CDR3 length: 12 amino acids. The chain's CDR3 is CAISESSNEQFF. The CDR3 DNA is TGTGCCATCAGTGAGTCGAGTAATGAGCAGTTCTTC.

This chain connects TRBV29-1 to TRBJ2-7, with D perhaps matching TRBD1 (6 bases). The CDR3 is made up of 12 amino acids. Per germline, CDR1 SQVTM and CDR2 ANQGSEA. The V end was cut by 4 bases, the J end by 2 bases, with 9 bases between. The CDR3 region has the DNA TGCAGCGTTGCCCCAGGGGCCTACGAGCAGTACTTC. As protein: CSVAPGAYEQYF.

The chain employs TRBV18 and TRBJ1-1; tentatively, D is TRBD1 (6 bases). There are 14 residues in the CDR3. Trimming pared 3 bases from V and 0 bases from J, leaving 8 bases between. The V gene's germline CDR1 is KGHSH and CDR2 LQKENI. The chain's CDR3 is CASSPQGLNTEAFF. The CDR3 DNA follows: TGTGCCAGCTCACCCCAGGGGCTGAACACTGAAGCTTTCTTT.

The chain links TRBV5-3 to TRBJ1-4; D unclear. TRBV5-3 is known as an ORF, though its function is uncertain. V was trimmed by 4 bases and J by 5 bases, leaving 15 bases between them. The CDR3 is 15 residues long. The CDR3 region is CARSPPRRANEKLFF. The CDR3 coding sequence is TGTGCCAGAAGCCCGCCGAGGAGGGCAAATGAAAAACTGTTTTTT.

The genes are TRBV10-3 and TRBJ2-2; 9 positions agree with TRBD2. The CDR3 has 17 residues. Germline CDR1 reads ENHRY; CDR2 reads SYGVKD. Unmatched junction bases numbered 15, after V lost 6 bases and J lost 7 bases. Here the CDR3 reads CAISDIYRREGLGELFF. CDR3 bases: TGTGCCATCAGCGACATTTATAGGCGGGAGGGCCTCGGGGAGCTGTTTTTT.

The chain joins TRBV5-1 to TRBJ2-3; 10 bases fit TRBD2. The CDR3 totals 14 residues. V dropped 1 base and J dropped 6; count of bases not matched to a gene: 2. Germline assignment: CDR1 SGHRS and CDR2 YFSETQ. The CDR3 DNA reads TGCGCCAGCAGCTTGCTAGCGGGAGTGGATACGCAGTATTTT. Residues: CASSLLAGVDTQYF.

The chain combines TRBV12-3 or TRBV12-4 with TRBJ2-1; unclear D gene. Between the trimmed V and J ends, which lost 4 bases and 4 bases, there was a span of 8 bases. The CDR3 runs 13 residues. CDR3 region: CASSSIKYNEQFF. The CDR3, as DNA: TGTGCCAGCAGTTCGATTAAATACAATGAGCAGTTCTTC.

The rearrangement links TRBV19 to TRBJ1-1; D call uncertain. V was clipped by 8 bases and J by 3 bases, with 7 bases between them. This CDR3 comprises 11 residues. Germline CDR1 is LNHDA and CDR2 is SQIVND (reference sequence). CDR3: CASSFDTEAFF. In DNA, the CDR3 is TGTGCCAGTTCCTTCGACACTGAAGCTTTCTTT.

By sample fraction, this clonotype is medium-sized. The V call is TRBV6-1, the J call TRBJ2-2; the D gene could be TRBD1 or TRBD2 (5 bases each). Between the trimmed V and J ends, which lost 8 bases and 5 bases, there was a span of 18 bases. Germline CDR1 MNHNS, CDR2 SASEGT. The CDR3 is 15 residues long. CDR3 in amino acids: CASSHRDRTTGELFF. The DNA for the CDR3 is TGTGCCAGCTCCCATCGGGACCGTACGACCGGGGAGCTGTTTTTT.

This chain links TRBV7-2 with TRBJ1-2; 8 nucleotides line up with TRBD1. CDR1 is SGHTA, CDR2 FQGNSA, per germline. The CDR3 extends over 14 amino acids. V was clipped by 6 bases and J by 2 bases; unmatched bases: 5. CDR3 sequence (DNA): TGTGCCAGCAGGCCCGGGACAGGCAACTATGGCTACACCTTC. Its translation: CASRPGTGNYGYTF.

This chain links TRBV27 with TRBJ2-7; TRBD2 is a possible D gene (5 bases). V lost 6 bases to trimming and J lost 0 bases, with 18 bases between them. This CDR3 comprises 16 residues. Germline assignment: CDR1 MNHEY and CDR2 SMNVEV (reference sequence). CDR3 nucleotide sequence: TGTGCCAGCAGCGACACCGAGCGGACCCGCTCCTACGAGCAGTACTTC. It is translated as CASSDTERTRSYEQYF.

The V gene is TRBV29-1, the J gene TRBJ1-1; D not certain. Trimming removed 0 bases at V and 10 bases at J, with 9 bases between. This CDR3 is built from 11 residues. CDR1 and CDR2 (germline): SQVTM, ANQGSEA. The CDR3 DNA is TGCAGCGTTGAAGAAAAATATGGAGCTTTCTTT. Translating it yields CSVEEKYGAFF.

This clonotype has more than one count but fewer than ten. The genes are TRBV28 and TRBJ2-5; D remains ambiguous. Germline CDR1 MDHEN, CDR2 SYDVKM. V was clipped by 4 bases and J by 5 bases, with 2 bases between them. CDR3 length equals 10 residues. This chain's CDR3 is CASSSETQYF. CDR3 DNA sequence: TGTGCCAGCAGTTCGGAGACCCAGTACTTC. The variable domain in full, completed from reference TRBV28 and TRBJ2-5, reads DVKVTQSSRYLVKRTGEKVFLECVQDMDHENMFWYRQDPGLGLRLIYFSYDVKMKEKGDIPEGYSVSREKKERFSLILESASTNQTSMYLCASSSETQYFGPGTRLLVL.

In DNA form, the CDR3 reads TGTGCCAGTAGTATAGACGGGGAACTCGGGGAGACCCAGTACTTC. Translating gives CASSIDGELGETQYF. This rearrangement joins TRBV19 to TRBJ2-5; tentatively, D is TRBD2 (5 bases). Trimming took 0 bases from V and 5 from J, leaving 13 bases between them. CDR1 and CDR2 (germline): LNHDA, SQIVND (reference sequence). The CDR3 is 15 amino acids.

Only a few counts were recorded for this clonotype. The rearrangement uses TRBV5-1 and TRBJ2-6; D not resolved. CDR1 is SGHRS and CDR2 is YFSETQ in the germline V gene. The CDR3 totals 15 residues. V was cut by 0 bases and J by 0 bases, with 4 bases left in between. This chain's CDR3 is CASSLGASGANVLTF. DNA of the CDR3: TGCGCCAGCAGCTTGGGGGCCTCTGGGGCCAACGTCCTGACTTTC.

The chain combines TRBV28 with TRBJ2-3, with no clear D. This CDR3 contains 11 residues. Germline-derived CDR1 and CDR2 are MDHEN and SYDVKM. Trimming removed 2 bases at V and 3 bases at J, with 0 bases between. CDR3 in DNA: TGTGCCAGCAGTTTAACAGATACGCAGTATTTT. Its translation: CASSLTDTQYF.

The chain is built from TRBV7-9 and TRBJ2-2; the D gene is possibly TRBD2 (6 bases). The germline V and J ends were trimmed by 0 bases and 5 bases, with 22 bases remaining between them. Germline CDR1 and CDR2: SEHNR and FQNEAQ (reference sequence). The CDR3 extends over 19 amino acids. CDR3 sequence: CASSLATRDLLAPTGELFF. The DNA for the CDR3 is TGTGCCAGCAGCTTAGCCACCCGGGACTTACTCGCGCCTACCGGGGAGCTGTTTTTT.